This entry lists 25 T cell receptor beta chains sequenced from one sample in a study of cytomegalovirus exposure and HLA in healthy donors. 13 Jbeta primers and 60 Vbeta primers were used for the PCR. Profiled with immunoSEQ multiplex PCR; TCRdb holds only in-frame clones, not every one. The data hold under 250,000 clones, with approximately 85% observed a single time. Sequences were obtained from PBMCs. The receptors were gathered from a woman in her forties or fifties in good health and CMV-seronegative.

This clone has just a few counts. The genes are TRBV5-1 and TRBJ1-5, with TRBD1 identical over 12 bases. This CDR3 has 15 residues. Germline CDR1 is SGHRS and CDR2 is YFSETQ. The junction had 6 bases not matched to a gene; V was cut back by 0 bases and J by 11 bases. The DNA of the CDR3 is TGCGCCAGCAGCTTGGAAGGGACAGGGGGCTCGGCCCAGCATTTT. Its translation is CASSLEGTGGSAQHF.

This chain uses TRBV6-5 with TRBJ2-1; 8 bases map to TRBD1. J gave up 9 bases and V 6 bases, and 10 bases lay outside the gene matches. Per germline, CDR1 MNHEY and CDR2 SVGAGI. There are 14 residues in the CDR3. For the CDR3, the DNA is TGTGCCAGCAGCCCCGGACAGGGTTCGGGTGAGCAGTTCTTC. It translates to CASSPGQGSGEQFF.

In its sample, this clone was seen once. V and J are TRBV27 and TRBJ2-3; tentative D call: TRBD2 (5 bases). The V gene lost 2 bases and the J gene lost 5 bases, with 14 bases spanning the gap. The V gene's germline CDR1 is MNHEY and CDR2 SMNVEV (reference sequence). The CDR3 has 15 residues. The CDR3 DNA reads TGTGCCAGCAGTTTAATTGAGGGCGTGGGAGATACGCAGTATTTT. Translation: CASSLIEGVGDTQYF.

The chain is built from TRBV5-1 and TRBJ1-4, with TRBD1 identical over 10 bases. The CDR3 totals 14 residues. The junction had 2 bases not matched to a gene; V was cut back by 2 bases and J by 7 bases. The germline V gene encodes CDR1 SGHRS and CDR2 YFSETQ. The CDR3 sequence: CASSLGTGVEKLFF. Here the CDR3 DNA reads TGCGCCAGCAGCTTAGGGACAGGGGTTGAAAAACTGTTTTTT. The variable domain in full, completed from reference TRBV5-1 and TRBJ1-4, reads KAGVTQTPRYLIKTRGQQVTLSCSPISGHRSVSWYQQTPGQGLQFLFEYFSETQRNKGNFPGRFSGRQFSNSRSEMNVSTLELGDSALYLCASSLGTGVEKLFFGSGTQLSVL.

There are a few counts of this clone. The CDR3 DNA reads as TGTGCCAGCAGACAGGATCCGCATGGCTACACCTTC. It codes for CASRQDPHGYTF. The V and J genes are TRBV28 and TRBJ1-2; D is perhaps TRBD1 (5 bases). With 6 bases removed from V and 6 bases from J, the gap between germline ends came to 11 bases. There are 12 residues in the CDR3. Germline V gives CDR1 MDHEN, CDR2 SYDVKM.

The genes are TRBV10-3 and TRBJ1-5; TRBD1 matches at 10 bases. Trimming removed 2 bases from V and 0 bases from J; junction bases left unmatched: 10. The CDR3 sequence is 19 residues long. Germline CDR1 is ENHRY and CDR2 is SYGVKD. The DNA of the CDR3 is TGTGCCATCAGTGAGCAAGGGACAGGGGCCACGTATAGCAATCAGCCCCAGCATTTT. Protein: CAISEQGTGATYSNQPQHF.

The gene calls are TRBV7-2 and TRBJ1-4, with D hard to call. The V gene lost 3 bases and the J gene lost 4 bases, with 12 bases spanning the gap. The V gene's germline CDR1 is SGHTA and CDR2 FQGNSA. The CDR3 loop spans 15 amino acids. This CDR3 reads CASSLAGVGNEKLFF. The CDR3 DNA sequence: TGTGCCAGCAGCTTGGCCGGAGTTGGTAATGAAAAACTGTTTTTT.

The rearrangement joins TRBV19 to TRBJ2-5, with D perhaps TRBD1 (6 bases). Trimming took off 2 bases at V and 2 bases at J, with 12 bases between the two ends. This CDR3 has 15 amino acids. Germline V gives CDR1 LNHDA, CDR2 SQIVND (reference sequence). The CDR3, as DNA: TGTGCCAGTAGTATATCCCCAGGGGAGCAAGAGACCCAGTACTTC. It encodes CASSISPGEQETQYF. The full variable domain, completed using reference TRBV19 and TRBJ2-5, is DGGITQSPKYLFRKEGQNVTLSCEQNLNHDAMYWYRQDPGQGLRLIYYSQIVNDFQKGDIAEGYSVSREKKESFPLTVTSAQKNPTAFYLCASSISPGEQETQYFGPGTRLLVL.

This clone was detected only a few times. The chain recombines TRBV9 with TRBJ2-7; perhaps TRBD2 as D (6 bases). Germline values: CDR1 SGDLS, CDR2 YYNGEE. V gave up 4 bases and J gave up 6 bases, with 11 bases separating them. This CDR3 comprises 12 residues. The CDR3 loop reads CASSPWGGEQYF. The CDR3 nucleotides read TGTGCCAGCAGCCCATGGGGAGGCGAGCAGTACTTC.

The rearrangement uses TRBV2 and TRBJ1-2; D not resolved. Trimming cost V 6 bases and J 2 bases, with 22 bases left between them. The CDR3 contains 17 residues. Germline V lookup: CDR1 SNHLY, CDR2 FYNNEI. This chain's CDR3 is CASREPSGREGNYGYTF. The CDR3 bases are TGTGCCAGCAGGGAACCATCGGGGAGGGAGGGAAACTATGGCTACACCTTC.

The J gene is TRBJ1-2, the V gene TRBV27; 7 nucleotides agree with TRBD1. V dropped 6 bases and J dropped 4; count of bases not matched to a gene: 8. The CDR3 contains 14 residues. Germline V CDR1 and CDR2: MNHEY, SMNVEV (reference sequence). The CDR3 DNA follows: TGTGCCAGCAGCCCCCACAGGGGAACCTATGGCTACACCTTC. Its protein product is CASSPHRGTYGYTF.

Only one count was recorded for this clone. J is TRBJ2-6 and V is TRBV18, with a tentative D call TRBD2 (6 bases). The V gene lost 2 bases and the J gene lost 5 bases, with 16 bases spanning the gap. The CDR3 totals 17 residues. Germline CDR1 is KGHSH and CDR2 is LQKENI. CDR3 region: CASSPIGGGSWANVLTF. The CDR3 DNA reads as TGTGCCAGCTCACCAATCGGGGGTGGGAGTTGGGCCAACGTCCTGACTTTC.

This chain joins TRBV2 and TRBJ2-3; maybe TRBD2 (6 bases). The CDR3 extends over 15 amino acids. Germline V gives CDR1 SNHLY, CDR2 FYNNEI. Trimming shortened V by 4 bases and J by 5 bases, and 16 bases separated the two germline ends. CDR3 coding DNA: TGTGCCAGCAGTGTAGAGGCGGGATCAAAAGATACGCAGTATTTT. It yields the protein CASSVEAGSKDTQYF.

This clone was observed a few times. The CDR3 spells CARRRDRGQTGELFF. CDR3 coding DNA: TGCGCCAGGAGACGGGACAGGGGGCAAACCGGGGAGCTGTTTTTT. The chain uses TRBV10-1 and TRBJ2-2; TRBD1 agrees at 12 bases. From germline, CDR1 is WNHNN and CDR2 SYGVQD (reference sequence). V gave up 9 bases and J gave up 5 bases; unmatched junction bases: 7. This CDR3 is built from 15 residues.

The rearrangement joins TRBV11-2 to TRBJ1-1, with 7 bases lining up with TRBD1. Trimming cost V 5 bases and J 6 bases; bases outside gene matches: 9. The CDR3 extends over 14 amino acids. Germline values: CDR1 SGHAT, CDR2 FQNNGV. The CDR3 loop reads CASSRLTGVAEAFF. The CDR3 DNA sequence: TGTGCCAGCAGCAGATTAACAGGGGTGGCTGAAGCTTTCTTT.

The V call is TRBV7-9, the J call TRBJ1-5, with TRBD1 identical over 9 bases. CDR3 length equals 15 residues. The V gene's germline CDR1 is SEHNR and CDR2 FQNEAQ (reference sequence). V was pared by 4 bases and J by 6 bases, with 7 bases of the junction left unmatched. The CDR3 loop is CASSSPGTGSQPQHF. The CDR3 bases are TGTGCCAGCAGCTCGCCGGGGACAGGGAGTCAGCCCCAGCATTTT.

This rearrangement joins TRBV9 to TRBJ2-1; a possible D gene is TRBD1 (6 bases). Germline-derived CDR1 and CDR2 are SGDLS and YYNGEE. Trimming left V 4 bases short and J 5 bases short, with 25 bases between. The CDR3 extends over 18 amino acids. CDR3 nucleotides: TGTGCCAGCAGCCTGGACAGTGATATCCCTCGGGATAACAATGAGCAGTTCTTC. Protein product: CASSLDSDIPRDNNEQFF.

V usage is TRBV18 and J usage is TRBJ1-5, with 8 nucleotides matching TRBD1. CDR3 length: 15 residues. V lost 1 base to trimming and J lost 6 bases; unmatched junction nucleotides: 5. The germline gives CDR1 KGHSH, CDR2 LQKENI. The CDR3 DNA sequence: TGTGCCAGCTCACCACGGCAGGGGGCAATTCAGCCCCAGCATTTT. Translated, it gives CASSPRQGAIQPQHF. Based on the CDR3 plus reference TRBV18 and TRBJ1-5, the full variable domain is NAGVMQNPRHLVRRRGQEARLRCSPMKGHSHVYWYRQLPEEGLKFMVYLQKENIIDESGMPKERFSAEFPKEGPSILRIQQVVRGDSAAYFCASSPRQGAIQPQHFGDGTRLSIL.

Turning to this clone: A junction boundary mismatches the germline segment, possibly from a read error. The V gene is TRBV10-1, the J gene TRBJ1-5; D is unclear. In germline, CDR1 is WNHNN, CDR2 SYGVQD (reference sequence). CDR3 length: 12 residues. DNA for the CDR3: TGCCCCAGCCCACAGTACAATCAGCCCCAGCATTTT. Amino acid sequence: CPSPQYNQPQHF.

The V and J genes are TRBV7-9 and TRBJ1-2, with 9 bases matching TRBD1. The J segment lost 8 bases and the V segment lost 4 bases, leaving 11 bases of the junction unmatched. CDR3 length equals 15 residues. Germline CDR1 reads SEHNR; CDR2 reads FQNEAQ (reference sequence). The CDR3 spells CASSWGDRERRGYTF. The CDR3 region has the DNA TGTGCCAGCAGCTGGGGGGACAGGGAGCGTCGCGGCTACACCTTC.

This chain uses TRBV7-9 with TRBJ1-5; 7 bases fit TRBD1. CDR1 is SEHNR, CDR2 FQNEAQ, per germline (reference sequence). V shed 2 bases and J 1 base; nucleotides not matched to a gene: 2. The CDR3 has 15 residues. In DNA form, the CDR3 reads TGTGCCAGCAGCTTAACGGGACAGAGCAATCAGCCCCAGCATTTT. This sequence encodes CASSLTGQSNQPQHF.

This clone was recorded only once. At one boundary the junction diverges from the germline segment, which might be a read error. Other nucleotide sequences in the sample specify the same CDR3. The chain joins TRBV5-1 to TRBJ2-4; 10 bases agree with TRBD1. Per the germline V gene, CDR1 is SGHRS and CDR2 is YFSETQ. The CDR3 runs to 18 residues. The CDR3 DNA sequence: TGTGCCAGCAGCTTCACCCTTGGGACAGGGGTAGCCAAAAACATTCAGTACTTC. Translating gives CASSFTLGTGVAKNIQYF.

This rearrangement joins TRBV7-9 to TRBJ2-7, with TRBD2 identical over 12 bases. V was clipped by 4 bases and J by 7 bases; unmatched bases: 5. This CDR3 is built from 14 residues. The V gene's germline CDR1 is SEHNR and CDR2 FQNEAQ (reference sequence). CDR3 nucleotide sequence: TGTGCCAGCAGCTCGACTAGCGGGAGCAATGAGCAGTACTTC. Amino acid sequence: CASSSTSGSNEQYF.

The V gene is TRBV25-1, the J gene TRBJ2-3; 7 bases line up with TRBD2. The CDR3 sequence is 14 residues long. CDR1 MGHDK and CDR2 SYGVNS come from the germline V gene. V shed 2 bases, J shed 11 bases, and the junction held 10 bases outside the gene matches. The CDR3 loop is CASSEPGGGPLQYF. CDR3 DNA: TGTGCCAGCAGTGAACCTGGGGGGGGTCCCCTGCAGTATTTT. The full variable domain, with the rest looked up from reference TRBV25-1 and TRBJ2-3, is EADIYQTPRYLVIGTGKKITLECSQTMGHDKMYWYQQDPGMELHLIHYSYGVNSTEKGDLSSESTVSRIRTEHFPLTLESARPSHTSQYLCASSEPGGGPLQYFGPGTRLTVL.

The V call is TRBV19, the J call TRBJ2-3, with D possibly TRBD2 on 6 matching bases. The CDR3 covers 17 residues. The ends were cut back, 6 bases at V and 0 bases at J, with 19 bases in the middle. The germline V gene encodes CDR1 LNHDA and CDR2 SQIVND (reference sequence). This CDR3 reads CASRKREVQTSTDTQYF. CDR3 in DNA: TGTGCCAGTAGGAAAAGGGAGGTTCAGACTAGCACAGATACGCAGTATTTT.